This is a list of T cell receptor beta chains from one sample in a study of beta chain features in type 1 diabetes. Produced via immunoSEQ multiplex PCR; TCRdb's table is partial and in-frame only. Among under 950,000 clones listed, roughly a sixth were seen once. Sequencing was done on a sample of naive CD4+ T cells from blood. The receptor source for this set is a woman between 18 and 29 years old in good health. Both conserved end residues are part of each CDR3. Fields, in order: CDR3 length, J gene, clone size, D gene, V gene, CDR3 DNA, CDR3 protein. A D gene is named only where the DNA matches it firmly. Clone size appears in some rows only: once, few, many, or a class for an expanded clone.

CDR3 length: 14; J gene: TRBJ1-1; clone size: .; D gene: .; V gene: TRBV16; CDR3 DNA: TGTGCCAGCAGACAAAGAGTTGGGGGCACTGAAGCTTTCTTT; CDR3 protein: CASRQRVGGTEAFF
CDR3 length: 13; J gene: TRBJ2-1; clone size: .; D gene: TRBD2; V gene: TRBV28; CDR3 DNA: TGTGCCAGCAGACTAGCGGGTCCCAATGAGCAGTTCTTC; CDR3 protein: CASRLAGPNEQFF
CDR3 length: 16; J gene: TRBJ2-5; clone size: .; D gene: TRBD2; V gene: TRBV7-2; CDR3 DNA: TGTGCCAGCAGCTTAGCGCGGGGGAGAGCTCCCGAGACCCAGTACTTC; CDR3 protein: CASSLARGRAPETQYF
CDR3 length: 13; J gene: TRBJ2-3; clone size: few; D gene: .; V gene: TRBV12-5; CDR3 DNA: TGTGCTAGTGGTCGAGGGGTTCCAGATACGCAGTATTTT; CDR3 protein: CASGRGVPDTQYF
CDR3 length: 16; J gene: TRBJ2-1; clone size: few; D gene: .; V gene: TRBV7-2; CDR3 DNA: TGTGCCAGCAGCTGGCAAGCGGCAAGCTCCTACAATGAGCAGTTCTTC; CDR3 protein: CASSWQAASSYNEQFF
CDR3 length: 13; J gene: TRBJ2-2; clone size: .; D gene: .; V gene: TRBV2; CDR3 DNA: TGTGCCAGCAGTGATCGGGGTACCGGGGAGCTGTTTTTT; CDR3 protein: CASSDRGTGELFF
CDR3 length: 15; J gene: TRBJ1-2; clone size: .; D gene: .; V gene: TRBV15; CDR3 DNA: TGTGCCACCAGCAGAGAGGCGGAGGCGACCTATGGCTACACCTTC; CDR3 protein: CATSREAEATYGYTF
CDR3 length: 14; J gene: TRBJ2-1; clone size: few; D gene: .; V gene: TRBV14; CDR3 DNA: TGTGCCAGCAGCCAAGATTGGGGTCCGGGACTGCAGTTCTTC; CDR3 protein: CASSQDWGPGLQFF
CDR3 length: 15; J gene: TRBJ1-2; clone size: .; D gene: TRBD1; V gene: TRBV19; CDR3 DNA: TGTGCCAGTACCCTGGGCAGGGGGCAGGCGCGCGGCTACACCTTC; CDR3 protein: CASTLGRGQARGYTF
CDR3 length: 15; J gene: TRBJ1-2; clone size: few; D gene: .; V gene: TRBV5-1; CDR3 DNA: TGCGCCAGCAGCTTGGCCAGGACCGGAAACTATGGCTACACCTTC; CDR3 protein: CASSLARTGNYGYTF
CDR3 length: 16; J gene: TRBJ1-2; clone size: few; D gene: TRBD1; V gene: TRBV19; CDR3 DNA: TGTGCCAGTATGCTCGGGACAGGGTTCCCTCACTATGGCTACACCTTC; CDR3 protein: CASMLGTGFPHYGYTF
CDR3 length: 18; J gene: TRBJ2-6; clone size: .; D gene: TRBD2; V gene: TRBV28; CDR3 DNA: TGTGCCAGCAGTCCTGGACTAGCGGGAAGCTCTGGGGCCAACGTCCTGACTTTC; CDR3 protein: CASSPGLAGSSGANVLTF
CDR3 length: 12; J gene: TRBJ2-7; clone size: .; D gene: .; V gene: TRBV15; CDR3 DNA: TGTGCCACCAGCAGAGCTGGGGCCGAGCAGTACTTC; CDR3 protein: CATSRAGAEQYF
CDR3 length: 12; J gene: TRBJ1-2; clone size: .; D gene: .; V gene: TRBV29-1; CDR3 DNA: TGCAGCGTTGCTGGCCGATCGGATGGCTACACCTTC; CDR3 protein: CSVAGRSDGYTF
CDR3 length: 16; J gene: TRBJ2-2; clone size: .; D gene: TRBD2; V gene: TRBV9; CDR3 DNA: TGTGCCAGCAGCGTCGCTAGCGGGAGGGCCACCGGGGAGCTGTTTTTT; CDR3 protein: CASSVASGRATGELFF
CDR3 length: 13; J gene: TRBJ2-7; clone size: few; D gene: TRBD2; V gene: TRBV5-6; CDR3 DNA: TGTGCCAGCAGCCGAGGACTAGCGGGAGATCAGTACTTC; CDR3 protein: CASSRGLAGDQYF
CDR3 length: 18; J gene: TRBJ1-2; clone size: few; D gene: .; V gene: TRBV2; CDR3 DNA: TGTGCCAGCAGTGTAACCCCGGGACCGAGGAAAACCACCTATGGCTACACCTTC; CDR3 protein: CASSVTPGPRKTTYGYTF
CDR3 length: 14; J gene: TRBJ2-1; clone size: .; D gene: .; V gene: TRBV5-1; CDR3 DNA: TGCGCCAGCAGCTTGGGCGCGAAGGATGATGAGCAGTTCTTC; CDR3 protein: CASSLGAKDDEQFF
CDR3 length: 15; J gene: TRBJ2-3; clone size: few; D gene: TRBD1; V gene: TRBV5-1; CDR3 DNA: TGCGCCAGCAGCTTGGGCAGGGGGCGCGGAGATACGCAGTATTTT; CDR3 protein: CASSLGRGRGDTQYF
CDR3 length: 17; J gene: TRBJ2-1; clone size: few; D gene: TRBD2; V gene: TRBV5-1; CDR3 DNA: TGCGCCAGCAGCTTGGGACTAGCGGCGGGGTCCTACAATGAGCAGTTCTTC; CDR3 protein: CASSLGLAAGSYNEQFF
CDR3 length: 17; J gene: TRBJ2-1; clone size: few; D gene: TRBD2; V gene: TRBV4-3; CDR3 DNA: TGCGCCAGCAGCCAAGGATACGCGGGAGTAGCCTACAATGAGCAGTTCTTC; CDR3 protein: CASSQGYAGVAYNEQFF
CDR3 length: 12; J gene: TRBJ1-5; clone size: .; D gene: .; V gene: TRBV7-2; CDR3 DNA: TGTGCCAGCAGCCAAGGGGCTCAGCCCCAGCATTTT; CDR3 protein: CASSQGAQPQHF
CDR3 length: 15; J gene: TRBJ1-1; clone size: few; D gene: .; V gene: TRBV7-8; CDR3 DNA: TGTGCCAGCAGCTTAACATTCACGGGGGGCACTGAAGCTTTCTTT; CDR3 protein: CASSLTFTGGTEAFF
CDR3 length: 15; J gene: TRBJ2-2; clone size: .; D gene: .; V gene: TRBV19; CDR3 DNA: TGTGCCAGTAGTTTTGCGGCTGGGGACACCGGGGAGCTGTTTTTT; CDR3 protein: CASSFAAGDTGELFF
CDR3 length: 14; J gene: TRBJ2-5; clone size: .; D gene: .; V gene: TRBV10-3; CDR3 DNA: TGTGCCAGCAGCCAACGGACCCAGGGCGAGACCCAGTACTTC; CDR3 protein: CASSQRTQGETQYF
CDR3 length: 13; J gene: TRBJ1-5; clone size: .; D gene: .; V gene: TRBV7-2; CDR3 DNA: TGTGCCAGCAGCTTAGGAATCAATCAGCCCCAGCATTTT; CDR3 protein: CASSLGINQPQHF
CDR3 length: 13; J gene: TRBJ2-7; clone size: .; D gene: TRBD2; V gene: TRBV29-1; CDR3 DNA: TGCAGCGCGGAACTAGCGGGAGGAATCGAGCAGTACTTC; CDR3 protein: CSAELAGGIEQYF